Below, one T cell receptor (beta chain) is given with its context. Its antigen is currently not known. Per-nucleotide qualities are absent, and no much larger clonotype sits a single base away. The data were taken from a study of shared clonotypes between healthy human individuals (dated by TCRdb to 2020 to 2021). Regarding the research as a whole: The cohort comprised a couple of women and a few men aged 18 to 49 years. Per donor, three plates each were used for CD4 naive and CD4 memory, two for CD8 naive, and one for CD8 memory. To estimate repertoire size and how much clonotype sharing occurs between individuals, the study deeply sequenced the blood TCR repertoires of about five healthy adults. To increase sequencing depth and limit assay-specific biases, TCR repertoire library preparation and sequencing were carried out by different laboratories using diverse techniques. Leukapheresis yielded between about 0.85 and 10 billion PBMCs per donor. Study-level results and caveats: Because the study included a small number of donors, the genetic and exposure-history diversity represented was limited. Sampling was restricted to blood, and TCR repertoires in tissues likely differ from the TCR repertoires found in blood. Naive subsets generally had larger estimated clonotype richness than memory subsets. Pairwise subsampling led to the expectation that sequencing depth would affect the degree of clonotype sharing among donors. Rarefaction of sorted-subset datasets indicated incomplete sequencing despite the large sequencing depth. Clonotypes shared by all four sorted-subset donors showed higher generation probabilities than non-shared clonotypes. Across a handful of donors, around 5% of naive CD4, approximately 3.6% of naive CD8, 2.3% of memory CD4, and under 0.45% of memory CD8 clonotypes were shared.

Taken from the germline V gene, the CDR1 and CDR2 loops are MDHEN and SYDVKM. Trimming at the junction amounts to 4 bases on V and 3 bases on J, and the germline ends lie 8 bases apart. The CDR3 contains 13 residues, cysteine and phenylalanine counted. CDR3 DNA only is kept here, 39 bases in frame from base 1. Using the deep immunoSEQ assay, multiplex PCR amplified TCR CDR3 regions from genomic DNA. For each cell subset, the extracted genomic DNA was distributed evenly across all wells of several immunoSEQ 96-well plates, and each plate served as one replicate. For sorted subsets, about 200 ng genomic DNA, equal to about 30,000 T cell genomes, was loaded into each replicate PCR. Purified libraries were quantified with a Qubit 3.0 fluorometer, sized on a Bioanalyzer 2100, and re-quantified with the KAPA Library Quantification kit. Each immunoSEQ 96-well plate was sequenced on its own single-read 150-cycle Illumina NextSeq 550 flow cell. In the original analysis: Because the immunoSEQ output included only junctional sequences and no quality scores, the filtering could not be the same as the filtering used for full-length reads. Sequences were annotated with PyIR, a Python wrapper for IgBLAST v1.9, and V/J genes and CDR3 were assigned using IMGT germline references. Any read was removed if the V/J assignment was weak (E-value above 1e-6), the CDR3 was missing, or the read contained stop codons, out-of-frame junctions, or ambiguous translated residues. A V3J clonotype was defined by an identical inferred V gene, J gene, and CDR3 amino acid sequence. Percentage overlap between repertoires was computed as shared unique clonotypes divided by the size of the smaller repertoire. Repertoire richness was assessed with RTK rarefaction, the Chao1 estimator, and Recon v2.1 estimates of unobserved clonotypes. Generation probabilities for all TCRbeta clonotypes obtained by the gDNA method from several donors were computed using OLGA. TCRdb mirrors the immuneACCESS table, restricted to in-frame sequences. Some clones are absent from its copies; in checked studies, under half trace to an unresolved V gene, and the reason for the others is unknown. V and J calls and clone size are given by that table; D and trimming were obtained from the DNA. The sample contains some 2 million clones, about 95% of them found a single time. The leading ten clones occupy 1% to 1.3% of the sample.

CD8 naive samples consisted of CD45RO-negative cells that were positively selected for CCR7, yielding a CD45RA+CCR7+ population without TemRA cells. The donors were healthy, HIV-negative adults who had no recently reported acute infections or vaccinations. Every donor was a Caucasian adult residing in Nashville, Tennessee, USA. Blood was collected by leukapheresis, and PBMCs were isolated by Ficoll-Histopaque density gradient centrifugation and then cryopreserved in liquid nitrogen vapor phase. Analytical flow cytometry was used to check the purity and quantity of every magnetically sorted T cell population. Genomic DNA was isolated from every sorted fraction and measured by UV absorbance on a Nanodrop 2000c.

The TCR sequence derives from a man younger than 35 in good health. Rearrangement joined TRBV28 to TRBJ2-3; tentative D gene TRBD1, with 6 bases matching. Sample: naive CD8+ T cells sorted from blood. Explained via the paper, the cell subset or site label denotes: CD45RA+CCR7+. The nucleotide sequence is TGTGCCAGCAGTTGGCAGGGGACAGATACGCAGTATTTT. This sequence encodes CASSWQGTDTQYF.